This TCR beta chain came from a study of T cells after yellow fever vaccination. The CDR3 consists of 14 residues. Trimming took off 3 bases at V and 0 bases at J, with 8 bases between the two ends. Notes on the study in general: Few clonotypes appeared in both CD4 and CD8 compartments. After the booster, over 95% of CD4 and about nine tenths of CD8 primary-response clones were re-detected. High-abundance clonotypes from the bulk population could contaminate FACS-sorted repertoires.

Production of TCR cDNA was by 5'RACE template switching, which also added a universal primer site and UMIs. MiXCR, run by TCRdb on the 5' RACE reads, gives a single entry per CDR3 protein. The data contain 600,000 to 750,000 distinct CDR3 sequences, roughly an eighth of them singletons. This clonotype was found many times. Its antigen remains unknown. This receptor was taken from a man aged 25-40 years who received the YFV17D yellow fever vaccine. The material was PBMCs, obtained on the day of the yellow fever booster vaccination. The chain links TRBV12-3 or TRBV12-4 to TRBJ1-1; D gene uncertain. The CDR3 DNA is TGTGCCAGCAGTTTTAGAGGACTGAACACTGAAGCTTTCTTT. It yields the protein CASSFRGLNTEAFF.